This TCR beta chain was found in a study of blood T cell repertoires in COVID-19. Study summary: The samples span acute and convalescent COVID-19 from the United States, Italy and Spain. PBMCs, B-cell-depleted T cells, or T cells provided the cDNA or gDNA that made up the material.

From germline, CDR1 is SNHLY and CDR2 FYNNEI. Trimming left V 2 bases short and J 0 bases short, with 7 bases between. The CDR3 is 14 residues long. This clone was picked up one time. Original analysis: Amplification with reference gene primers provided the estimates of nucleated cell counts. The assay was immunoSEQ multiplex PCR, and TCRdb's table has in-frame clones only and misses some. V and J calls and clone size follow that table, whereas D and trimming were derived from the DNA. The sample contains 130,000 to 150,000 clones, about 87% of which appear only once. The chain joins TRBV2 to TRBJ1-1, with D unresolved. The specimen sequenced was peripheral blood. The source is a woman between 50 and 59 years old with acute or convalescent COVID-19. The CDR3 sequence: CASSEWELNTEAFF. The CDR3 region has the DNA TGTGCCAGCAGTGAATGGGAGCTGAACACTGAAGCTTTCTTT.